The T cell receptor beta chain under discussion was sequenced for a study of T-cell reconstitution after alpha-beta-depleted transplantation in children. Study outcomes and limitations: About two months after transplant, alpha-beta T cells reportedly came from several hundred expanded graft clones. One year post-transplant, T-cell counts and diversity were largely derived from T cells produced anew.

CDR1 and CDR2 (germline): SGHRS, YFSETQ. This CDR3 has 13 residues. Trimming removed 5 bases from V and 0 bases from J, with 8 bases in between. About this clonotype: As yet, its antigen is unknown.

Unique molecular identifiers were incorporated into the prepared TCRbeta library. Via MiXCR, TCRdb re-called the PCR reads, giving one row per CDR3 protein. The sample yields under 850,000 distinct CDR3 sequences, around 14% seen once. The genes are TRBV5-1 and TRBJ1-2; D gene uncertain. The sequenced sample was PBMCs, obtained before TCRalphabeta/CD19-depleted stem cell transplant. The receptor's source is a girl aged 2-10 years with congenital amegakaryocytic thrombocytopenia, due to receive a stem cell transplant. The CDR3 loop reads CASSQDANYGYTF. DNA for the CDR3: TGCGCCAGCAGTCAGGACGCTAACTATGGCTACACCTTC. Complete variable domain (other parts from reference TRBV5-1 and TRBJ1-2): KAGVTQTPRYLIKTRGQQVTLSCSPISGHRSVSWYQQTPGQGLQFLFEYFSETQRNKGNFPGRFSGRQFSNSRSEMNVSTLELGDSALYLCASSQDANYGYTFGSGTRLTVV.